The text below deals with one T cell receptor (beta chain). Its antigen remains unidentified. A much larger clone lies a single base off, so this may be a read error. Researchers took RNA transcripts and amplified TCR beta CDR3 regions from them. RT-PCR in the first round used HTBI primers; a second-round multiplex PCR followed. A single record per CDR3 protein comes from TCRdb applying MiXCR to the multiplex PCR reads. The table lists around 40,000 distinct CDR3 sequences, 52% of them singletons, with 18% in the top ten. CDR3 length: 14 residues. CDR1 and CDR2 (germline): MDHEN, SYDVKM. The data stem from a study of Graves' ophthalmopathy and Graves' hyperthyroidism. Points from the study as a whole: Most expanded clonotypes in thyroid above 0.001 frequency also showed up in blood.

Among the exclusions were patients with other autoimmune diseases, uncontrolled infections, pregnancy or lactation. Diagnosis used clinical symptoms, serum thyroxine, TRAb, thyroid ultrasound and orbital computed tomography. The sequencing input was peripheral blood. The chain is built from TRBV28 and TRBJ1-4; D possibly corresponds to TRBD1 (5 bases). This TCR derives from an adult man with Graves' ophthalmopathy. CDR3 nucleotides: TGTGCCAGCAGCGAGGGGCAAGGGGATGAAACACTGTTTTTT. It is translated as CASSEGQGDETLFF.